The 10 T cell receptor beta chains given below trace back to one sample, sequenced in a study of blood T cells in healthy people across ages (dated by TCRdb to the mid-2010s). The method was 5' RACE. Instrument on record: Illumina HiSeq 2500. A second about 7 to 11 cycle PCR used a sample-barcoded 5' primer and a J-beta primer mix. The raw public reads went through TCRdb reprocessing: fastp at Q25, MiXCR clone calling, in-frame beta chains kept. Under each unique CDR3 protein, matching rows form one entry showing the most common genes and DNA. Here the sample has around 870,000 distinct CDR3 sequences; about 30% occur a single time. Around 15% of the sample comes from the top ten. Sequencing used blood. These receptors originate from a woman aged 80 or over in good health.

In this sample, this clonotype turned up a few times. The J gene is TRBJ1-5, the V gene TRBV3-1; D is unclear. Per the germline V gene, CDR1 is LGHDT and CDR2 is YNNKEL (reference sequence). The CDR3 extends over 15 amino acids. The ends were cut back, 1 base at V and 1 base at J, with 8 bases in the middle. CDR3 residues: CASSQGGMSNQPQHF. As DNA, the CDR3 is TGTGCCAGCAGCCAAGGAGGGATGAGCAATCAGCCCCAGCATTTT.

V gene TRBV7-2 combines with J gene TRBJ2-7; 8 bases line up with TRBD1. With 0 bases clipped from V and 7 bases from J, the junction kept 5 bases outside the gene matches. Looked up from germline, CDR1 is SGHTA and CDR2 is FQGNSA. This CDR3 has 14 amino acids. CDR3 protein: CASSLAPGGNEQYF. The CDR3 DNA sequence: TGTGCCAGCAGCTTAGCGCCAGGGGGCAATGAGCAGTACTTC.

The chain uses TRBV6-2 or TRBV6-3 and TRBJ2-1; possible D gene TRBD2, 6 bases. Judging by the DNA end, TRBJ2-7 fits better; the J call may be wrong. Germline loops: CDR1 MNHEY, CDR2 SVGEGT. CDR3 length: 17 residues. CDR3 nucleotide sequence: TGTGCCAGCAGTTCTTCCTACAGCGGGTTAACCTACAATGAGCAGTACTTC. Its translation is CASSSSYSGLTYNEQYF.

A few counts support this clonotype. This chain links TRBV7-2 with TRBJ2-7; D is unresolved. Looked up from germline, CDR1 is SGHTA and CDR2 is FQGNSA. Trimming left V 5 bases short and J 5 bases short, with 16 bases between. The CDR3 sequence is 14 residues long. The CDR3 loop is CASSPRTYSHEQYF. CDR3 sequence (DNA): TGTGCCAGCAGCCCCCGTACCTATTCCCACGAGCAGTACTTC. Supplemented by reference TRBV7-2 and TRBJ2-7, the full variable domain reads GAGVSQSPSNKVTEKGKDVELRCDPISGHTALYWYRQSLGQGLEFLIYFQGNSAPDKSGLPSDRFSAERTGGSVSTLTIQRTQQEDSAVYLCASSPRTYSHEQYFGPGTRLTVT.

This clonotype occurred many times. The J gene is TRBJ2-5, the V gene TRBV12-3 or TRBV12-4; 7 nucleotides match TRBD1. The CDR3 has 15 amino acids. After removal of 4 bases from V and 4 bases from J, the junction contained 9 bases not matched to a gene. CDR3 loop: CASSYLPGGGETQYF. The CDR3 nucleotides read TGTGCCAGCAGTTACCTCCCAGGGGGTGGAGAGACCCAGTACTTC.

This clonotype was observed many times. The chain combines TRBV11-2 with TRBJ2-7, with a weak D call TRBD1 (5 bases). Germline V lookup: CDR1 SGHAT, CDR2 FQNNGV. Trimming took 5 bases from V and 0 from J, leaving 14 bases between them. This CDR3 contains 15 residues. DNA of the CDR3: TGTGCCAGCAGCCCTCTACAGGTCGCCTCCTACGAGCAGTACTTC. Its protein product is CASSPLQVASYEQYF.

The chain uses TRBV4-2 and TRBJ2-3, with a possible D match to TRBD2 (7 bases). The CDR3 is 16 amino acids. Germline loops: CDR1 LGHNA, CDR2 YNFKEQ. Trimming stripped 5 bases from V and 4 bases from J, with 19 bases between. The CDR3 DNA sequence: TGTGCCAGCAGCTCGCCCCCGGGGGGCGGCGCAGATACGCAGTATTTT. Translated: CASSSPPGGGADTQYF.

This clonotype was recorded at least ten times. The genes are TRBV3-1 and TRBJ2-7; the D gene could be TRBD1 or TRBD2 (5 bases each). V was trimmed by 1 base and J by 0 bases, leaving 10 bases between them. The CDR3 is made up of 15 amino acids. Germline loops: CDR1 LGHDT, CDR2 YNNKEL (reference sequence). CDR3 residues: CASSQAAGSSYEQYF. CDR3 DNA sequence: TGTGCCAGCAGCCAAGCCGCAGGGAGCTCCTACGAGCAGTACTTC.

V and J are TRBV20-1 and TRBJ2-3, with D possibly matching TRBD1 (6 bases). Germline assignment: CDR1 DFQATT and CDR2 SNEGSKA (reference sequence). The CDR3 runs 12 residues. Trimming pared 4 bases from V and 2 bases from J, leaving 7 bases between. CDR3 protein: CSATGDTDTQYF. The CDR3 DNA is TGCAGTGCTACAGGGGACACAGATACGCAGTATTTT.

With respect to this clonotype: A much larger clone differs from this one at a single base, so this may be a read error. This chain uses TRBV20-1 with TRBJ2-7; D is possibly TRBD2 (6 bases). Per germline, CDR1 DFQATT and CDR2 SNEGSKA (reference sequence). Trimming took 4 bases from V and 0 from J, leaving 22 bases between them. The CDR3 is made up of 17 amino acids. The CDR3, as DNA: TGCAGTGCTAACCTAGCCTCGGGACTCGGTAACTCCTACGAGCAGTACTTC. Its protein product is CSANLASGLGNSYEQYF.